This T cell receptor beta chain appears in the sequencing data of a study of TIL therapy for anti-PD-1-resistant metastatic lung cancer. The time point: pre-treatment sample, taken before nivolumab and TIL therapy. Sequencing used immunoSEQ v3. The method was immunoSEQ multiplex PCR; TCRdb's version includes in-frame clones alone and lacks a portion of them. This table has tens of thousands of clones, roughly 84% appearing once. CDR1 MNHEY and CDR2 SVGAGI come from the germline V gene. Trimming stripped 2 bases from V and 0 bases from J, with 4 bases between. The CDR3 loop spans 14 amino acids. The sequenced sample was blood, obtained at baseline. The chain combines TRBV6-5 with TRBJ1-4; the D is unclear. The receptor was isolated from a person aged 25-80 years with non-small cell lung cancer. The CDR3 nucleotides are TGTGCCAGCAGTTACACTTCAACTAATGAAAAACTGTTTTTT. Translated, it gives CASSYTSTNEKLFF.